One and the same sample provided the 29 T cell receptor beta chains below, sequenced in a study of T-cell memory formation after mild COVID-19. MiXCR, run by TCRdb on the 5' RACE reads, gives a single entry per CDR3 protein. This sample has some 350,000 distinct CDR3 sequences, with 15% to 20% found just once. The specimen sequenced was PBMCs or a T cell subset sorted from them (not recorded which). The source of these receptors is a man aged 18 to 29 who had mild COVID-19 (a few samples of this study predate the infection). Cell type and time point are not known.

This clonotype was observed a handful of times. The rearrangement links TRBV6-6 to TRBJ2-3, with 15 nucleotides matching TRBD2. This CDR3 region has 16 residues. Per germline, CDR1 MNHNY and CDR2 SVGAGI (reference sequence). V gave up 6 bases and J gave up 0 bases; unmatched junction bases: 1. The CDR3 here is CASRGTSGGSTDTQYF. The CDR3 coding sequence is TGTGCCAGCAGGGGGACTAGCGGGGGGAGCACAGATACGCAGTATTTT.

This clonotype showed up many times. The chain carries TRBV4-1 and TRBJ2-1; TRBD2 matches 8 bases. After removal of 4 bases from V and 7 bases from J, the junction contained 15 bases not matched to a gene. There are 17 residues in the CDR3. Per the germline V gene, CDR1 is MGHRA and CDR2 is YSYEKL. CDR3 nucleotides: TGCGCCAGCAGCCCCTCGATTAACGGGGGGGCCTGGAATGAGCAGTTCTTC. This gives the protein CASSPSINGGAWNEQFF.

This sequence joins TRBV5-1 and TRBJ2-1; D gene uncertain. The germline CDR1 and CDR2 sequences are SGHRS and YFSETQ. This CDR3 has 15 amino acids. The V end lost 4 bases, the J end lost 5 bases, and 16 bases lay between the germline ends. The CDR3 region has the DNA TGCGCCAGCAGCCGTTCCGACTGGACCCACAATGAGCAGTTCTTC. Its translation is CASSRSDWTHNEQFF.

This sequence joins TRBV5-5 and TRBJ2-1; TRBD1 matches 8 bases. The tail of the sequence fits TRBJ2-7 better, so the J call may be wrong. There are 15 residues in the CDR3. Germline assignment: CDR1 SGHKS and CDR2 YYEKEE (reference sequence). The DNA of the CDR3 is TGTGCCAGCAGCATATTGGACAGGGCAGCCTACGAGCAGTACTTC. It yields the protein CASSILDRAAYEQYF.

The chain combines TRBV19 with TRBJ1-6, with TRBD1 matching over 9 bases. The CDR3 contains 16 residues. V shed 6 bases, J shed 8 bases, and the junction held 11 bases outside the gene matches. Germline CDR1 is LNHDA and CDR2 is SQIVND (reference sequence). CDR3 bases: TGTGCCAGTAGGGATCTGGCCGGGACAGGGTATTCACCCCTCCACTTT. Protein sequence: CASRDLAGTGYSPLHF.

In this sample, this clonotype turned up a few times. The chain has TRBV30 and TRBJ1-3; D may be TRBD1 (5 bases). CDR3 length equals 13 residues. Per germline, CDR1 GTSNPN and CDR2 SVGIG (reference sequence). Trimming shortened V by 2 bases and J by 9 bases, and 14 bases separated the two germline ends. CDR3 protein: CAWSLDPRGTIYF. The DNA of the CDR3 is TGTGCCTGGAGTCTGGACCCGAGGGGCACCATATATTTT. Filled out from reference TRBV30 and TRBJ1-3, the complete variable domain reads SQTIHQWPATLVQPVGSPLSLECTVEGTSNPNLYWYRQAAGRGLQLLFYSVGIGQISSEVPQNLSASRPQDRQFILSSKKLLLSDSGFYLCAWSLDPRGTIYFGEGSWLTVV.

The rearrangement uses TRBV11-2 and TRBJ2-5, with TRBD1 identical over 7 bases. The V gene end was trimmed by 5 bases and the J gene end by 6 bases; junction bases not matched to a gene: 15. This CDR3 contains 16 residues. CDR1 SGHAT and CDR2 FQNNGV come from the germline V gene. CDR3 sequence: CASSPIRGFRGKTQYF. The CDR3 coding sequence is TGTGCCAGCAGCCCTATCCGCGGGTTCAGGGGGAAGACCCAGTACTTC.

A few counts support this clonotype. This chain connects TRBV7-9 to TRBJ2-3, with D unresolved. V lost 4 bases and J 2 bases, leaving 7 bases between the germline ends. There are 13 residues in the CDR3. Germline V gene data show CDR1 as SEHNR and CDR2 as FQNEAQ (reference sequence). The chain's CDR3 is CASSSIFTDTQYF. The CDR3 nucleotides are TGTGCCAGCAGCTCGATCTTCACAGATACGCAGTATTTT.

This clonotype came up a few times. This chain joins TRBV11-2 and TRBJ1-1; D is undetermined. V lost 3 bases and J lost 2, with 10 bases in between. Germline lookup yields CDR1 SGHAT and CDR2 FQNNGV. This CDR3 is 14 amino acids long. The CDR3 loop reads CASSFGLSNTEAFF. The DNA of the CDR3 is TGTGCCAGCAGCTTTGGACTGTCAAACACTGAAGCTTTCTTT.

V and J are TRBV6-6 and TRBJ1-2; D remains unclear. Trimming left V 2 bases short and J 4 bases short, with 11 bases between. This CDR3 is 14 amino acids long. CDR1 is MNHNY and CDR2 is SVGAGI in the germline V gene (reference sequence). The CDR3 is CASSYQSTIYGYTF. DNA for the CDR3: TGTGCCAGCAGTTACCAGTCGACCATCTATGGCTACACCTTC.

This clonotype has just a few counts. This chain links TRBV20-1 with TRBJ2-7, with 9 bases lining up with TRBD2. The V and J ends lost 3 bases and 5 bases, in that order; junction bases with no gene match: 14. Germline loops: CDR1 DFQATT, CDR2 SNEGSKA (reference sequence). The CDR3 sequence is 16 residues long. This CDR3 reads CSASPLTSGTSHEQYF. The CDR3 coding sequence is TGCAGTGCTAGCCCCCTGACTAGCGGTACGTCCCACGAGCAGTACTTC.

The rearrangement joins TRBV6-5 to TRBJ2-1; D is uncertain. Trimming took 2 bases from V and 0 from J, leaving 8 bases between them. Germline CDR1 is MNHEY and CDR2 is SVGAGI. This CDR3 has 15 amino acids. The CDR3, as DNA: TGTGCCAGCAGTTACACCTCACGCTCCTACAATGAGCAGTTCTTC. Amino acids: CASSYTSRSYNEQFF.

In this sample, this clonotype turned up a few times. This chain joins TRBV19 and TRBJ2-7, with 9 bases lining up with TRBD1. Germline-derived CDR1 and CDR2 are LNHDA and SQIVND (reference sequence). The J segment lost 3 bases and the V segment lost 6 bases, leaving 6 bases of the junction unmatched. The length of the CDR3 is 14 residues. The CDR3 protein is CASSPGTGIYEQYF. Written as DNA, the CDR3 is TGTGCCAGTAGCCCGGGGACAGGGATCTACGAGCAGTACTTC.

V usage is TRBV6-5 and J usage is TRBJ2-1; 10 bases line up with TRBD2. The CDR3 is made up of 15 amino acids. Trimming took 6 bases from V and 5 from J; bases not matched to a gene: 7. Germline V gene sequence: CDR1 MNHEY, CDR2 SVGAGI. CDR3 amino acids: CASSFSGGANNEQFF. CDR3 in DNA: TGTGCCAGCAGCTTCAGCGGGGGGGCGAACAATGAGCAGTTCTTC.

This clonotype was observed a few times. The V and J genes are TRBV6-1 and TRBJ1-6; no firm D call. CDR1 and CDR2 from the germline V gene are MNHNS and SASEGT. The ends were cut back, 0 bases at V and 16 bases at J, with 7 bases in the middle. The CDR3 sequence is 11 residues long. The CDR3: CASSEARRLHF. CDR3 DNA sequence: TGTGCCAGCAGTGAAGCGCGCAGACTCCACTTT.

This clonotype occurred a few times. This rearrangement joins TRBV7-2 to TRBJ2-5; 9 nucleotides match TRBD2. Per germline, CDR1 SGHTA and CDR2 FQGNSA. The V and J ends lost 0 bases and 1 base, in that order; junction bases with no gene match: 3. This CDR3 spans 16 amino acids. This chain's CDR3 is CASSLAVAGAQETQYF. CDR3 sequence (DNA): TGTGCCAGCAGCTTAGCAGTAGCGGGGGCCCAAGAGACCCAGTACTTC. The whole variable domain, filled in from reference TRBV7-2 and TRBJ2-5, reads GAGVSQSPSNKVTEKGKDVELRCDPISGHTALYWYRQSLGQGLEFLIYFQGNSAPDKSGLPSDRFSAERTGGSVSTLTIQRTQQEDSAVYLCASSLAVAGAQETQYFGPGTRLLVL.

This clonotype has ten or more counts. The chain employs TRBV6-1 and TRBJ1-6; 7 bases map to TRBD1. V was pared by 5 bases and J by 13 bases, with 8 bases of the junction left unmatched. Germline CDR1 and CDR2: MNHNS and SASEGT. This CDR3 comprises 13 residues. The CDR3 sequence: CASSSTQGVPLHF. The CDR3 bases are TGTGCCAGCAGTTCTACTCAGGGGGTCCCCCTCCACTTT.

J is TRBJ2-3 and V is TRBV29-1; no clear D gene. The CDR3 contains 10 residues. V lost 4 bases and J 3 bases, leaving 2 bases between the germline ends. CDR1 SQVTM and CDR2 ANQGSEA come from the germline V gene. CDR3 nucleotides: TGCAGCGTTGTAACAGATACGCAGTATTTT. As protein: CSVVTDTQYF.

V is TRBV7-2 and J is TRBJ1-6; D is perhaps TRBD1 (5 bases). V was cut by 3 bases and J by 9 bases, with 15 bases left in between. CDR3 size: 15 residues. Looked up from germline, CDR1 is SGHTA and CDR2 is FQGNSA. The CDR3 loop reads CASSFGTVLGSPLHF. The DNA of the CDR3 is TGTGCCAGCAGCTTCGGGACCGTGCTGGGTTCACCCCTCCACTTT. Filled out from reference TRBV7-2 and TRBJ1-6, the complete variable domain reads GAGVSQSPSNKVTEKGKDVELRCDPISGHTALYWYRQSLGQGLEFLIYFQGNSAPDKSGLPSDRFSAERTGGSVSTLTIQRTQQEDSAVYLCASSFGTVLGSPLHFGNGTRLTVT.

The chain employs TRBV7-9 and TRBJ1-2; 7 bases line up with TRBD1. V dropped 3 bases and J dropped 4; count of bases not matched to a gene: 17. The germline CDR1 and CDR2 sequences are SEHNR and FQNEAQ (reference sequence). The CDR3 runs to 18 residues. DNA for the CDR3: TGTGCCAGCAGCTTCTACTACGGGACAGAGTCCCAGTCCTATGGCTACACCTTC. Translating gives CASSFYYGTESQSYGYTF.

This clonotype has more than one count but fewer than ten. The rearrangement links TRBV9 to TRBJ2-3, with 8 bases that match TRBD2. The trim removed 2 bases at V and 1 base at J, leaving 3 bases unmatched. Germline V gene data show CDR1 as SGDLS and CDR2 as YYNGEE. This CDR3 has 15 amino acids. The CDR3 region has the DNA TGTGCCAGCAGCGTGATCGGGGGGGGCACAGATACGCAGTATTTT. Its translation: CASSVIGGGTDTQYF.

The chain uses TRBV10-3 and TRBJ2-5; TRBD1 is a possible D gene (6 bases). Germline values: CDR1 ENHRY, CDR2 SYGVKD. Trimming took off 11 bases at V and 3 bases at J, with 16 bases between the two ends. The CDR3 is 13 residues long. The CDR3 DNA is TGTGCCGCGAAGAACGCAGGGGAAGAGACCCAGTACTTC. Translated, it gives CAAKNAGEETQYF.

This chain connects TRBV20-1 to TRBJ2-5, with D hard to call. V was trimmed by 1 base and J by 7 bases, leaving 13 bases between them. Per the germline V gene, CDR1 is DFQATT and CDR2 is SNEGSKA (reference sequence). This CDR3 contains 13 residues. CDR3 loop: CSARGTTHGTQYF. The CDR3, as DNA: TGCAGTGCTAGAGGGACGACACACGGGACCCAGTACTTC.

This chain uses TRBV12-3 or TRBV12-4 with TRBJ1-2; D gene uncertain. V was cut by 5 bases and J by 8 bases, with 15 bases left in between. This CDR3 region has 13 residues. CDR3 bases: TGTGCCAGCAGTCTACGTCGACATGGCGGCTACACCTTC. Residues: CASSLRRHGGYTF.

This chain uses TRBV7-2 with TRBJ1-1, with D possibly being TRBD1 (6 bases). CDR3 size: 13 residues. Trimming removed 5 bases from V and 6 bases from J, with 13 bases in between. Germline-derived CDR1 and CDR2 are SGHTA and FQGNSA. DNA of the CDR3: TGTGCCAGCAGCGGCCGGGACACCCCTGAAGCTTTCTTT. It translates to CASSGRDTPEAFF.

There are a few counts of this clonotype. The chain links TRBV19 to TRBJ2-1, with 9 bases aligning to TRBD2. This CDR3 spans 16 amino acids. CDR1 LNHDA and CDR2 SQIVND come from the germline V gene (reference sequence). Trimming took 5 bases from V and 0 from J; bases not matched to a gene: 5. The CDR3 is CASSASGASSYNEQFF. The DNA of the CDR3 is TGTGCCAGTAGTGCTAGCGGGGCTAGCTCCTACAATGAGCAGTTCTTC.

The rearrangement uses TRBV10-3 and TRBJ2-3; 11 positions match TRBD2. CDR1 and CDR2 (germline): ENHRY, SYGVKD. V lost 4 bases, J lost 0 bases, and 0 bases stayed unmatched. The CDR3 is 15 amino acids. The CDR3 is CAISGTSGSTDTQYF. The CDR3 DNA is TGTGCCATCAGTGGGACTAGCGGGAGCACAGATACGCAGTATTTT.

This clonotype was seen only a few times. The chain employs TRBV7-2 and TRBJ2-1; perhaps D is TRBD1 or TRBD2 (5 bases each). Trimming removed 5 bases at V and 4 bases at J, with 12 bases between. Per germline, CDR1 SGHTA and CDR2 FQGNSA. The CDR3 loop spans 14 amino acids. The CDR3, as DNA: TGTGCCAGCAGCGCCCGGGACGGATACAATGAGCAGTTCTTC. It codes for CASSARDGYNEQFF.

At least ten counts were recorded for this clonotype. V is TRBV6-2 or TRBV6-3 and J is TRBJ1-5; unclear D gene. This CDR3 has 13 residues. Germline assignment: CDR1 MNHEY and CDR2 SVGEGT. The V end was cut by 0 bases, the J end by 10 bases, with 10 bases between. The CDR3 DNA sequence: TGTGCCAGCAGTTACTCCGAGGCCCGACCCCAGCATTTT. Translating gives CASSYSEARPQHF.